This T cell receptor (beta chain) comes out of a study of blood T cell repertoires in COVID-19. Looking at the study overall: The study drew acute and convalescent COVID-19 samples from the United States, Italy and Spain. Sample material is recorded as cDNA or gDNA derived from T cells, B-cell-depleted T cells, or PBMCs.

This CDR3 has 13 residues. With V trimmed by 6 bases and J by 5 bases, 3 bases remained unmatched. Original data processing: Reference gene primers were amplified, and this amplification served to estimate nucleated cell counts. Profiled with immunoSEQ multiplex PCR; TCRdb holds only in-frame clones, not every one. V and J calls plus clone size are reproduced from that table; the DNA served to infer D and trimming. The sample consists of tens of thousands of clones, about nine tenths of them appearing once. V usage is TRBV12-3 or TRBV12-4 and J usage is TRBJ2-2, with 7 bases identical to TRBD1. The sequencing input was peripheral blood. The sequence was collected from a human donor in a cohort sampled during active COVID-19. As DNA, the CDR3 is TGTGCCAGCAGAGGGGGCTGGACCGGGGAGCTGTTTTTT. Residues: CASRGGWTGELFF.